This T cell receptor beta chain originates from a study of response to subunit inactivated influenza vaccine. Germline CDR1 reads SGHVS; CDR2 reads FQNEAQ. The CDR3 has 16 residues. Study findings and constraints: T cells newly recruited by each seasonal influenza vaccination are few, the authors suggested.

Comments on this clonotype: Its specificity is not known. Sequence at one end of the junction differs from germline and may be a read error.

MiXCR, run by TCRdb on the RT-PCR reads, gives a single entry per CDR3 protein. The data show about 530,000 distinct CDR3 sequences, about an eighth seen once. The chain uses TRBV7-8 and TRBJ2-1; maybe TRBD2 (7 bases). The source was PBMCs from blood, collected roughly 45 days after vaccination. This clonotype was obtained from a man aged 45-65 years who received an inactivated influenza vaccine. The CDR3 bases are TGTGCCAGCAGCCCCCCAAGGGGGAGGGCCCACAATGAGCAGTTCTTT. It translates to CASSPPRGRAHNEQFF.